The source of this TCR beta chain is a study of blood T cell repertoires in COVID-19. On the study more broadly: The study drew acute and convalescent COVID-19 samples from the United States, Italy and Spain.

Assignments of participants to cohorts depended upon their own reported clinical history. Per the germline V gene, CDR1 is MNHEY and CDR2 is SVGAGI. V shed 5 bases and J shed 1 base, with 11 bases lying between them. This CDR3 is 14 amino acids long. As processed by the authors: Cell counts per sample came from amplifying reference gene primers. Data came from immunoSEQ multiplex PCR; TCRdb stores just in-frame clones and leaves some out. V and J calls and clone size are given by that table; D and trimming were obtained from the DNA. The repertoire holds nearly 350,000 clones, with more than 75% as singletons.

The rearrangement joins TRBV6-5 to TRBJ1-1, with D possibly matching TRBD1 (6 bases). Sequencing was performed on PBMCs or T cells enriched from blood (not recorded which). The sequence derives from a woman under 40 who had recovered from COVID-19. The CDR3 sequence: CASSLQGTNTEAFF. The CDR3 coding sequence is TGTGCCAGCAGTCTACAGGGAACGAACACTGAAGCTTTCTTT.